Listed below are T cell receptor delta chains from one sample, sequenced in a study of gamma-delta T cells after stem cell transplantation. TCRdb re-processed the RT-PCR reads using CATT. The data contain about 1,900 delta-chain clones, over 45% of them seen just once; the ten biggest clones take up less than 65%. Sequencing used gamma-delta T cells. Every receptor here comes from a human donor. It is not recorded whose cells these are; they may come from a transplant donor. Each CDR3 is given with its conserved first and last residue. D genes are given only for firm matches. Where a row states a size, it is once, few, many or the class of an expanded clone; other rows omit it.

TRDJ1,TRDD3,-,TRDV2,19,CACDTMRLGDKSDTDNLIF,TGTGCCTGTGACACTATGAGGCTGGGGGATAAGTCTGACACCGATAACCTCATCTTT
TRDJ1,TRDD3,-,TRDV2,19,CACERLLGDTRRLADKLIF,TGTGCCTGTGAGCGCTTACTGGGGGATACGCGGCGATTGGCCGATAAACTCATCTTT
TRDJ3,TRDD3,few,TRDV3,17,CAFWAGIQDWDTRQMFF,TGTGCCTTTTGGGCGGGGATACAGGACTGGGACACCCGACAGATGTTTTTC
TRDJ1,TRDD3,-,TRDV1,18,CALGELSWGIPDTDKLIF,TGTGCTCTTGGGGAATTATCCTGGGGGATACCGGACACCGATAAACTCATCTTT
TRDJ1,-,-,TRDV2,14,CACDTVSITDKLIF,TGTGCCTGTGACACCGTCTCTATCACCGATAAACTCATCTTT
TRDJ3,TRDD3,few,TRDV2,19,CACDPVLGDRAWDTRQMFF,TGTGCCTGTGACCCGGTACTGGGGGATAGAGCCTGGGACACCCGACAGATGTTTTTC
TRDJ1,-,-,TRDV1,24,CALGDPGGLVLYDTPWWYTDKLIF,TGTGCTCTTGGGGACCCCGGGGGCCTTGTTCTCTACGATACGCCTTGGTGGTACACCGATAAACTCATCTTT
TRDJ1,TRDD3,few,TRDV2,15,CACDSVLGDTKGLIF,TGTGCCTGTGACTCAGTACTGGGGGATACAAAGGGGCTCATCTTT
TRDJ1,-,-,TRDV2,15,CACDKVGTQVDKLIF,TGTGCCTGTGACAAGGTGGGGACCCAGGTCGATAAACTCATCTTT
TRDJ1,TRDD3,few,TRDV2,15,CACDPAGDTADKLIF,TGTGCCTGTGACCCAGCGGGGGATACGGCCGATAAACTCATCTTT
TRDJ1,-,-,TRDV2,14,CACDRLRATDKLIF,TGTGCCTGTGACCGACTCCGTGCCACCGATAAACTCATCTTT
TRDJ1,-,once,TRDV1,21,CALGEDSFLLAYWGPPGKLIF,TGTGCTCTTGGGGAAGACTCCTTCCTGCTGGCTTACTGGGGCCCTCCGGGTAAACTCATCTTT
TRDJ3,-,few,TRDV2,19,CACDTPGDLSSWDTRQMFF,TGTGCCTGTGACACCCCTGGGGATCTCAGCTCCTGGGACACCCGACAGATGTTTTTC
TRDJ1,TRDD3,-,TRDV1,23,CALAYWTPWLRVLGDTNTDKLIF,TGTGCTCTTGCCTATTGGACTCCGTGGTTACGAGTACTGGGGGATACGAACACCGATAAACTCATCTTT
TRDJ1,TRDD3,large,TRDV3,21,CAFPTFRQPRTGGYGTDKLIF,TGTGCCTTTCCGACCTTCCGACAGCCCCGTACTGGGGGATACGGGACCGATAAACTCATCTTT
TRDJ1,-,once,TRDV1,15,CALGEFAEPTDKLIF,TGTGCTCTTGGGGAATTTGCTGAGCCCACCGATAAACTCATCTTT
TRDJ2,TRDD3,once,TRDV2,20,CACDTVRTGGTTPLTAQLFF,TGTGCCTGTGACACCGTTAGAACTGGGGGAACCACTCCTTTGACAGCCCAACTCTTCTTT
TRDJ1,-,hyperexpanded,TRDV3,15,CAFETPISHADKLIF,TGTGCCTTTGAGACCCCTATATCCCACGCCGATAAACTCATCTTT
TRDJ1,-,-,TRDV1,21,CALGDPAFLLLWDTETDKLIF,-
TRDJ3,-,-,TRDV2,18,CACDTLGTFSWDTRQMFF,TGTGCCTGTGACACCCTCGGGACTTTCTCCTGGGACACCCGACAGATGTTTTTC
TRDJ1,-,-,TRDV3,15,CAIPYLARVTDKLIF,TGTGCGATCCCTTACCTCGCACGGGTCACCGATAAACTCATCTTT
TRDJ2,TRDD3,-,TRDV2,16,CACDTLGADLTAQLFF,TGTGCCTGTGACACTCTGGGGGCCGATTTGACAGCCCAACTCTTCTTT
TRDJ1,-,-,TRDV2,19,CACDPLLGAQGRVTDKLIF,TGTGCCTGTGACCCGTTGTTAGGGGCCCAGGGTAGGGTCACCGATAAACTCATCTTT
TRDJ1,TRDD3,-,TRDV2,18,CACVPLGAEEVYTDKLIF,TGTGCCTGTGTCCCACTGGGGGCCGAAGAAGTGTACACCGATAAACTCATCTTT
TRDJ1,TRDD3,medium-sized,TRDV2,16,CACDTLLGEHTDKLIF,TGTGCCTGTGACACCCTACTGGGGGAACATACCGATAAACTCATCTTT
TRDJ1,TRDD3,-,TRDV2,18,CAFVPTEWGIPYTDKLIF,TGTGCCTTTGTACCTACGGAGTGGGGGATACCCTACACCGATAAACTCATCTTT
TRDJ1,-,large,TRDV2,13,CACDMVGRDKLIF,TGTGCCTGTGACATGGTAGGGAGGGATAAACTCATCTTT
TRDJ1,TRDD3,-,TRDV2,16,CACASLGATMSDKLIF,TGCGCCTGCGCCTCGCTGGGGGCTACAATGTCCGATAAACTCATCTTT
TRDJ1,-,few,TRDV2,18,CACDTVGNLVDSTDKLIF,TGTGCCTGTGACACCGTGGGGAACCTGGTGGATAGCACCGATAAACTCATCTTT
TRDJ1,TRDD3,-,TRDV1,19,CALGEELGIRSPFTDKLIF,TGTGCTCTTGGGGAAGAACTGGGGATACGGAGCCCCTTTACCGATAAACTCATCTTT
TRDJ1,TRDD3,few,TRDV1,17,CALGEGRGTGGRDKLIF,TGTGCTCTTGGGGAAGGGCGAGGTACTGGGGGGCGTGATAAACTCATCTTT
TRDJ1,-,-,TRDV2,14,CACDTIGTTDKLIF,TGTGCCTGTGACACGATTGGGACCACCGATAAACTCATCTTT
TRDJ1,TRDD3,medium-sized,TRDV1,18,CALGETGYWGITQIKLIF,TGTGCTCTTGGGGAAACGGGGTACTGGGGGATAACCCAGATCAAACTCATCTTT
TRDJ3,-,-,TRDV2,18,CACDSAGGSSWDTRQMFF,TGTGCCTGTGACTCAGCCGGGGGCTCCTCCTGGGACACCCGACAGATGTTTTTC
TRDJ1,TRDD3,-,TRDV2,17,CACDTLGLGDVTDKLIF,TGTGCCTGTGACACGCTTGGACTGGGGGATGTTACCGATAAACTCATCTTT
TRDJ1,TRDD3,-,TRDV2,18,CACDPVPSTGGFTDKLIF,TGTGCCTGTGACCCAGTCCCTTCAACTGGGGGATTCACCGATAAACTCATCTTT
TRDJ3,-,-,TRDV2,19,CACDRMGATRAWDTRQMFF,TGTGCCTGTGACAGAATGGGGGCTACGAGGGCCTGGGACACCCGACAGATGTTTTTC
TRDJ1,TRDD3,-,TRDV2,17,CACDRLGARGSSDKLIF,TGTGCCTGTGACCGCCTGGGGGCTAGGGGATCCAGCGATAAACTCATCTTT
TRDJ1,-,-,TRDV2,16,CACDTVEGSGTDKLIF,TGTGCCTGTGACACCGTCGAAGGATCGGGCACCGATAAACTCATCTTT
TRDJ3,TRDD3,-,TRDV2,20,CACDPVLGDKSSWDTRQMFF,TGTGCCTGTGACCCCGTACTGGGGGACAAGAGCTCCTGGGACACCCGACAGATGTTTTTC
TRDJ1,TRDD3,-,TRDV2,18,CACDTLLTGGRYTDKLIF,TGTGCCTGTGACACTCTTTTGACTGGGGGTCGGTACACCGATAAACTCATCTTT
TRDJ1,TRDD3,few,TRDV2,18,CACDTVRNWGAYTDKLIF,TGTGCCTGTGACACCGTTCGTAACTGGGGGGCCTACACCGATAAACTCATCTTT
TRDJ1,TRDD3,-,TRDV1,19,CALGVTGTDWGLNTDKHIF,TGTGCTCTTGGGGTCACGGGCACAGACTGGGGGCTAAACACCGATAAACACATCTTT
TRDJ1,-,large,TRDV2,16,CACDTVVVTYTDKLIF,TGTGCCTGTGACACCGTAGTTGTCACGTACACCGATAAACTCATCTTT
TRDJ1,-,-,TRDV2,17,CACDTLSRTAYTDKLIF,TGTGCCTGTGACACCTTATCCCGTACCGCTTACACCGATAAACTCATCTTT
TRDJ1,TRDD3,few,TRDV2,15,CACDVLGDTDDKLIF,TGTGCCTGTGACGTTCTGGGGGATACCGACGATAAACTCATCTTT
TRDJ1,TRDD3,few,TRDV2,16,CACDPILGDATDKLIF,TGTGCCTGTGACCCAATACTGGGGGATGCCACCGATAAACTCATCTTT
TRDJ1,-,medium-sized,TRDV1,20,CALGNFWPVWLLGYTDKLIF,TGTGCTCTTGGGAATTTTTGGCCCGTCTGGTTGCTCGGGTACACCGATAAACTCATCTTT
TRDJ1,TRDD3,few,TRDV2,18,CACDTVLGIEEYTDKLIF,TGTGCCTGTGACACCGTACTGGGGATAGAGGAGTACACCGATAAACTCATCTTT
TRDJ1,-,-,TRDV1,29,CALGELGFFLRPPGGWMGVGTSYTDKLIF,TGTGCTCTTGGGGAACTGGGTTTCTTCCTACGGCCGCCTGGGGGCTGGATGGGAGTAGGTACCTCCTACACCGATAAACTCATCTTT
TRDJ1,TRDD3,few,TRDV1,19,CALGGGDLPPVLGADKLIF,TGTGCTCTTGGGGGCGGGGACCTACCCCCAGTACTGGGGGCCGATAAACTCATCTTT
TRDJ1,TRDD3,-,TRDV1,21,CALGEKPFPWGWGILVDKLIF,TGTGCTCTTGGGGAAAAACCCTTTCCTTGGGGTTGGGGGATACTTGTCGATAAACTCATCTTT
TRDJ1,TRDD3,few,TRDV2,16,CACDTLVLGDTDKLIF,TGTGCCTGTGACACCCTAGTCCTGGGGGATACCGATAAACTCATCTTT
TRDJ1,TRDD3,-,TRDV2,18,CACDTVSGGYSVTDKLIF,TGTGCCTGTGACACCGTAAGTGGGGGATATAGTGTAACCGATAAACTCATCTTT
TRDJ1,-,few,TRDV1,16,CALGGTSVLGSDKLIF,TGTGCTCTTGGGGGGACTTCAGTCCTGGGCTCCGATAAACTCATCTTT
TRDJ1,TRDD3,few,TRDV2,16,CACDSLLGDATDKLIF,TGTGCCTGTGACTCCCTACTGGGGGATGCCACCGATAAACTCATCTTT
TRDJ1,TRDD3,-,TRDV1,25,CALRLLASGGYSLKGGGLYTDKLIF,TGTGCTCTTAGGCTACTAGCCTCTGGGGGATACTCCCTGAAGGGGGGAGGTTTGTACACCGATAAACTCATCTTT
TRDJ1,-,-,TRDV2,13,CACDSILVGTIIF,TGTGCCTGTGACTCAATACTGGTGGGTACCATCATCTTT